This T cell receptor beta chain was retrieved from a study of T cell repertoires in cytomegalovirus infection. In the study overall: Public TCR beta signatures were indicative of both CMV infection and a matching HLA type.

CDR3 length equals 15 residues. Germline CDR1 MNHEY, CDR2 SMNVEV (reference sequence). Deletions cut 3 bases from V and 6 bases from J, with 17 bases between. As to this clonotype: No antigen is known for it.

TCRdb re-derived calls from the reads in MiXCR, one entry per CDR3 protein. The sample has some 440,000 distinct CDR3 sequences; 25% to 40% are singletons. Findings and caveats of the study: Carriage of CMV together with the relevant HLA was identifiable through cumulative public TCR beta family frequency. Across the ex vivo response, the dominant clonotypes were HLA-C-restricted CMV-specific TCR beta clonotypes.

Sequenced: PBMCs. The chain links TRBV27 to TRBJ1-2; TRBD1 is a possible D gene (5 bases). The TCR comes from a human donor in good health (CMV status not recorded). Some clones in this sample may be carry-over from other donors' samples. The DNA of the CDR3 is TGTGCCAGCAGTTTGAAGGGCAGGGCGACGGATGGCTACACCTTC. Translation gives CASSLKGRATDGYTF.